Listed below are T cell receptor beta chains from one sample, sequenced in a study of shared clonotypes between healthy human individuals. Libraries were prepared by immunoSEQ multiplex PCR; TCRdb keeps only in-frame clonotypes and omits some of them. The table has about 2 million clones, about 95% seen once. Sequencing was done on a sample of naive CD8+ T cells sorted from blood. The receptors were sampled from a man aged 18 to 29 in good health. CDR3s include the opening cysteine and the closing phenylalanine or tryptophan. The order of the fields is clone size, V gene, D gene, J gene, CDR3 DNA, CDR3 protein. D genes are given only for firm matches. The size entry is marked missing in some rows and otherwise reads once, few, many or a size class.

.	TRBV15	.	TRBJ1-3	TGTGCCACCCAACTGGACCGTACTACAAACACCATATATTTT	CATQLDRTTNTIYF
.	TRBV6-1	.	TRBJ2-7	TGTGCCAGCCGGGACACCTCCTACGAGCAGTACTTC	CASRDTSYEQYF
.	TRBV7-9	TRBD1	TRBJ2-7	TGTGCCAGCAGCCCCGCGGGACAGGTCTACGAGCAGTACTTC	CASSPAGQVYEQYF
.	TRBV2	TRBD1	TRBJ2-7	TGTGCCAGCAGTGTCCCGGACAGGGGTTACGAGCAGTACTTC	CASSVPDRGYEQYF
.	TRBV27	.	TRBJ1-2	TGTGCCAGTCATAGGGGGGACTATGGCTACACCTTC	CASHRGDYGYTF
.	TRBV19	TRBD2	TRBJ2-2	TGTGCCAGTAGGAAACATCCGGGACTAGCGGGAGACGGGGAGCTGTTTTTT	CASRKHPGLAGDGELFF
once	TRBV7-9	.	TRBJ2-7	TGTGCCAGCAGCCCGAACCCTGGGGCCATCAGCTCCTACGAGCAGTACTTC	CASSPNPGAISSYEQYF
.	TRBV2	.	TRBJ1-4	TGTGCCAGCACCCCCGGGACATCGGACAATGAAAAACTGTTTTTT	CASTPGTSDNEKLFF
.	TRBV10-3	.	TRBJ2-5	TGTGCCATCAGTGAGGAGCCAGATCAAGAGACCCAGTACTTC	CAISEEPDQETQYF
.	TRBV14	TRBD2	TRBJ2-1	TGTGCCAGCAGGGTAGCGGGGGGGCCCTACAATGAGCAGTTCTTC	CASRVAGGPYNEQFF
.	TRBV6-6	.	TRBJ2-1	TGTGCCAGCAGTTACTCGACACAGGGTTCGTACAATGAGCAGTTCTTC	CASSYSTQGSYNEQFF
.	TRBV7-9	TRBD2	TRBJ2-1	TGTGCCAGCAGCTTAGGCGGGACTAGGCATCTCAATGAGCAGTTCTTC	CASSLGGTRHLNEQFF
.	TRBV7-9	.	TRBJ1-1	TGTGCCAGCAGCTTAGCTCGAGCGGAATGGAACACTGAAGCTTTCTTT	CASSLARAEWNTEAFF
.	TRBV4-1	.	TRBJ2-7	TGCGCCAGCAGCCAACAAAGGGGGACCTACGAGCAGTACTTC	CASSQQRGTYEQYF
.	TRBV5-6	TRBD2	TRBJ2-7	TGTGCCAGCAGCTCTCCGGGAGGCAATAATTTGGACGAGCAGTACTTC	CASSSPGGNNLDEQYF
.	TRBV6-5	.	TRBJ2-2	TGTGCCAGCAGTTACTCGGGACCCACCGGGGAGCTGTTTTTT	CASSYSGPTGELFF
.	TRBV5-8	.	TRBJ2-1	TGTGCCAGCAGCCCTGTTAGTGAGCAGTTCTTC	CASSPVSEQFF
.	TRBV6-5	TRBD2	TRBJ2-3	TGTGCCAGCAGTTACTCGGCTAGCGGGGGGGCGGCGCAGTATTTT	CASSYSASGGAAQYF
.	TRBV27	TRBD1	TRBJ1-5	TGTGCCAGCAGTACCCAACAGGGGAATCAGCCCCAGCATTTT	CASSTQQGNQPQHF
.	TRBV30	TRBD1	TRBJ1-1	TGTGCCTGGAGTGTATTAGACAGGGGCGGAGTGTTGACTGAAGCTTTCTTT	CAWSVLDRGGVLTEAFF
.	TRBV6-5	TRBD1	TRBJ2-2	TGTGCCAGCAGCTGGACAGGAGAGTCTACCGGGGAGCTGTTTTTT	CASSWTGESTGELFF
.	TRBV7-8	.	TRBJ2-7	TGTGCCAGCAGCAGTGACCGCGGCGGTGCGCAGTACTTC	CASSSDRGGAQYF
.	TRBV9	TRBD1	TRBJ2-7	TGTGCCAGCAGCATCGGGACAGGCTCCTACGAGCAGTACTTC	CASSIGTGSYEQYF
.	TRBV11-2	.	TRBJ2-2	TGTGCCAGCAGCATTGCCGCGGGGGCGCGGGGCACCGGGGAGCTGTTTTTT	CASSIAAGARGTGELFF
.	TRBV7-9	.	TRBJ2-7	TGTGCCAGCAGCGACGGTTCCTACGAGCAGTACTTC	CASSDGSYEQYF
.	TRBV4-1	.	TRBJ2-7	TGCGCCAGCAGCCAAGTCCAGCAGGAGATCTCCTACGAGCAGTACTTC	CASSQVQQEISYEQYF
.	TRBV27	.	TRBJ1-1	TGTGCCAGCAGGTTAGGACCAGGTGCGATGAACACTGAAGCTTTCTTT	CASRLGPGAMNTEAFF
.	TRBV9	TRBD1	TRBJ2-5	TGTGCCAGCAGCGCCGACAGGGGGCTTGAGACCCAGTACTTC	CASSADRGLETQYF
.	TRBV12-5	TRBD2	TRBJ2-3	TGTGCTAGTGGCCCGACTAGCGTAGGCACAGATACGCAGTATTTT	CASGPTSVGTDTQYF
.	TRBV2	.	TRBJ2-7	TGTGCCAGCAGCGTAGACAGCGGGTCCGGTAACGAGCAGTACTTC	CASSVDSGSGNEQYF
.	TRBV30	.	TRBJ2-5	TGTGCCTGGAGCGAATCCCAAGAGACCCAGTACTTC	CAWSESQETQYF
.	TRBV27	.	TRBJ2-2	TGTGCCAGCAGTTTGTCGGGGGCCGGGGAGCTGTTTTTT	CASSLSGAGELFF
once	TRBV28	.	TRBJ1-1	TGTGCCAGCAGTTCCCTATCGGAGAACACTGAAGCTTTCTTT	CASSSLSENTEAFF
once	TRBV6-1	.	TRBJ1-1	TGTGCCAGCAGTGATTACAGGGATGCCACTGAAGCTTTCTTT	CASSDYRDATEAFF
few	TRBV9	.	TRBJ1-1	TGTGCCAGCAGCGTAGGCAGTAACACTGAAGCTTTCTTT	CASSVGSNTEAFF
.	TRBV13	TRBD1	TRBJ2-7	TGTGCCAGCAACAACCGGGACAGGGACGAGCAGTACTTC	CASNNRDRDEQYF
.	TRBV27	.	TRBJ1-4	TGTGCCAGCAGTTTAGGGCCAGGGAGTGAAACTAATGAAAAACTGTTTTTT	CASSLGPGSETNEKLFF
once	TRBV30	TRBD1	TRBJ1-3	TGTGCCTGGAGTAGGGACAGCTCTGGAAACACCATATATTTT	CAWSRDSSGNTIYF
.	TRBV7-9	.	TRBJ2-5	TGTGCCAGCAGCTTAGCGCTTTGGGGGCCGGGGGAGACCCAGTACTTC	CASSLALWGPGETQYF
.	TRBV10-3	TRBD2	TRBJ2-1	TGTGCCATCAGTGAGTCGAGCGGGGTCGGTGAGCAGTTCTTC	CAISESSGVGEQFF